This T cell receptor beta chain was sequenced during a study of blood T cells in healthy people across ages. The donors, all healthy, were Caucasians living in Russia, aged roughly 6 to 100. Combining a sample-barcoded 5' primer with a J-beta primer mix, a second PCR ran for 7 to 11 cycles. Via MiXCR, TCRdb re-called the 5' RACE reads, giving one row per CDR3 protein. The table lists 850,000 to 1,000,000 distinct CDR3 sequences, roughly 50% of them singletons. Material for sequencing was blood. This receptor was identified in a woman aged 55-75 years in good health.

For the CDR3, the DNA is TGTGCCAGCAGTTTAAGGTCAGCCGGGACAGGGGGTTACGAGCAGTACTTC. This sequence encodes CASSLRSAGTGGYEQYF. The chain couples TRBV12-3 or TRBV12-4 to TRBJ2-7, with 11 bases matching TRBD1. V shed 2 bases, J shed 4 bases, and the junction held 10 bases outside the gene matches. This CDR3 contains 17 residues.